This entry is about one TCR beta chain. Antigen specificity is unknown. CDR3 length: 12 amino acids. Germline V gene lookup returns CDR1 SEHNR and CDR2 FQNEAQ (reference sequence). V was cut by 8 bases and J by 6 bases, with 10 bases left in between. The record originates from a study of T cell responses to AZD1222 COVID-19 vaccine. General observations from the study: Females outnumbered males among donors, who were mostly white British; clonal diversity was possibly underestimated.

The assay was immunoSEQ multiplex PCR, and TCRdb's table has in-frame clones only and misses some. The sample has about 120,000 clones, about nine tenths seen once. The starting material was peripheral blood, obtained on day 0 of AZD1222 vaccination. The receptor was derived from an adult in good health. The rearrangement joins TRBV7-9 to TRBJ2-2; D unresolved. The CDR3 region has the DNA TGTGCCAGCCTGTTTACCCCCGGGGAGCTGTTTTTT. It codes for CASLFTPGELFF.